The entry that follows covers one T cell receptor (beta chain) sequence. This clonotype was found a few times. The clone's antigen remains unknown. Base qualities were left out, and no much larger clone turns up one base away. The germline V gene encodes CDR1 SGHRS and CDR2 YFSETQ. Germline trimming amounts to 4 bases on V and 1 base on J, with 7 as the count of junction bases outside the gene matches. CDR3 length: 15 amino acids, cysteine to phenylalanine. CDR3 DNA only is kept here, 45 bases in frame from base 1. The data belong to a study of blood T cells in healthy people across ages (dated by TCRdb to 2014 to 2015). The study in broad terms: In model experiments, template switching captured roughly one uniquely barcoded TCR beta cDNA molecule for every two T cells. Using deep sequencing normalized with unique cDNA molecular identifiers, the study measured how TCR beta repertoire diversity changes with age. Four age groups were formed from the donors: young (average 16 years), middle-aged (approximately 42), aged (roughly 58) and long-lived (less than 85). To avoid experimental bias, donors of different ages were distributed randomly across sequencing lanes. For two donors (one aged 18 to 29 and one aged 80 or older), the study analyzed two additional independent replicas of 1 million unique cDNA reads from the same blood draw. What the authors observed across the whole study: Conclusive comparison of naive and antigen-experienced compartments was prevented by the profiling of bulk unsorted PBMCs. Observed TCR beta diversity per million T cells fell roughly linearly with age, and a significant reduction was already apparent by age roughly 40. Compared with the aged group, the long-lived group had more naive CD4+ T cells, fewer expanded clones and increased TCR diversity, suggesting age selection. Estimates of total diversity based on one million sequenced T cells were regarded as lower bounds and as underestimates. A strong correlation was found between observed TCR beta diversity and the percentage of naive T cells measured by flow cytometry. The CMV infection status of donors was not known, potentially confounding age-related changes in expanded clonotypes.

Libraries were prepared through 5' RACE. The sequencing machine was an Illumina HiSeq 2500. A second roughly 6 to 12 cycle PCR used a sample-barcoded 5' primer and a J-beta primer mix. Each TCR beta cDNA molecule received a unique molecular identifier from a template-switch 5' adaptor carrying 12 random nucleotides. At least 3 million CDR3-containing paired-end reads were obtained from each sample. All of the RNA was converted into first-strand cDNA using the Mint cDNA synthesis kit, with a TRBC-specific oligonucleotide serving as the primer. Following uracil-DNA glycosylase treatment, all cDNA underwent a first 18-cycle PCR with the universal primers M1SS and BC2_uni_R. As for the original processing: For normalization, 1 million high-quality reads were randomly selected from each sample, with every read carrying a distinct molecular identifier. Instead of being binned into consensus sequences, reads that shared molecular identifiers were thrown out. CDR3 identification, clonotype clustering and error correction used MiTCR with a Q25 quality threshold and the strictest error-elimination algorithm. A nonparametric unseen species model using Euler transformation provided a lower-bound estimate of total TCR beta diversity. TCRdb reanalyzed the raw reads on its own, using fastp at Q25 for trimming and MiXCR for clone calling, and kept in-frame beta chains. Duplicate CDR3 protein sequences are folded into a single record with the most common DNA and genes. What appears here as the V and J calls and clone size reflects TCRdb's work, not the paper's. The sample yields some 1.5 million distinct CDR3 sequences; roughly 43% were counted once. Jointly, the top ten make up about 4% of the sample.

The roughly 39 donors, aged about 6 to 95 years, were systemically healthy Caucasian individuals from Russia. Around 10 milliliters of peripheral blood were collected from each donor into EDTA-treated Vacutainer tubes. PBMCs were isolated by Ficoll-Paque density-gradient centrifugation, with at least 7 million obtained per sample. Trizol reagent was used to extract total RNA from the PBMCs, yielding at least 5.5 micrograms per sample. The percentages of naive CD45RAhigh/CD27high T cells were determined by flow cytometry on a PBMC aliquot from every donor. Specimen: blood. The receptor was derived from a woman aged 18-29 years in good health. The rearranged segments are TRBV5-1 and TRBJ2-7; 8 nucleotides in the junction match TRBD1. The nucleotides read TGCGCCAGCAGCCCCGCAGGGGGCCATTCCTACGAGCAGTACTTC. It is translated as CASSPAGGHSYEQYF.